This T cell receptor beta chain was obtained from a study of metastatic and nonmetastatic thyroid tumors. This CDR3 contains 15 residues. Looked up from germline, CDR1 is DFQATT and CDR2 is SNEGSKA (reference sequence). TCRdb called clones again from the PCR reads with MiXCR. The table lists 15,000 to 20,000 clones, roughly 23% of them singletons. About this clone: Its ends do not fully match the called genes, so a read error is possible.

Nobody among the patients had been given any treatment before thyroid surgery. Material: adjacent normal tissue. The sequence was collected from a female donor with papillary thyroid cancer or a benign thyroid nodule (not recorded which). Some clones in this sample may be carry-over from other donors' samples. J is TRBJ2-7 and V is TRBV20-1; 10 bases align to TRBD2. The CDR3: CIARGSSGRTYEQYF. CDR3 in DNA: TGCATTGCTAGGGGTTCTAGCGGGAGAACCTACGAGCAGTACTTC.